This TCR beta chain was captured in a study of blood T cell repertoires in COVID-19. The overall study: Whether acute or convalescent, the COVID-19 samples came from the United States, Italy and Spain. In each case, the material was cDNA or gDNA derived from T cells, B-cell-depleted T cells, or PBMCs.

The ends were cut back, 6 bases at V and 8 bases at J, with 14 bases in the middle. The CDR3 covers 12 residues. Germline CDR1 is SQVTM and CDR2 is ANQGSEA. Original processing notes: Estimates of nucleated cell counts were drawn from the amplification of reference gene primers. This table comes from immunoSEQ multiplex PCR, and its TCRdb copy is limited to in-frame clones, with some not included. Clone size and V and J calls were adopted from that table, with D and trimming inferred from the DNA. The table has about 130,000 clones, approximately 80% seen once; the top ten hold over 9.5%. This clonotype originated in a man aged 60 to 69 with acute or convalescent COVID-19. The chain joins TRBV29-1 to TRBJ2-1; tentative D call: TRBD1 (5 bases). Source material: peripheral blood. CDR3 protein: CSVDPLGDEQFF. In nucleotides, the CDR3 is TGCAGCGTGGACCCCCTAGGGGATGAGCAGTTCTTC.